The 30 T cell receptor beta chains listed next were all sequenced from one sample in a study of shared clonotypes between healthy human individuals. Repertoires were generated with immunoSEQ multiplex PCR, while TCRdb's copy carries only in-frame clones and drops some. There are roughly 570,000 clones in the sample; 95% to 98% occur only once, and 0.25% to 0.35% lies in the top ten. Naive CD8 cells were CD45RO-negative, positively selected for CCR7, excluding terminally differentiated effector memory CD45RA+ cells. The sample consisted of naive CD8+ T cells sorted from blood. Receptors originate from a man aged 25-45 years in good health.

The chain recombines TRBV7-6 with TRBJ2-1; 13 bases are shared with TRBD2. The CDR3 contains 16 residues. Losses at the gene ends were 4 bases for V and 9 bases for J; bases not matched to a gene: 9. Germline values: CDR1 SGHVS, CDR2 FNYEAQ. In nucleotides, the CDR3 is TGTGCCAGCAGCTCTTCACTAGCGGGAGGGCCGGTTGAGCAGTTCTTC. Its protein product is CASSSSLAGGPVEQFF.

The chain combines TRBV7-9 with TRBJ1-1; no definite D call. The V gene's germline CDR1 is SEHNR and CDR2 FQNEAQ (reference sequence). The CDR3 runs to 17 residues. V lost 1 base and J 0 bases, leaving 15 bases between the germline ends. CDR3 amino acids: CASSLGPEFLMNTEAFF. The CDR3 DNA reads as TGTGCCAGCAGCTTAGGTCCTGAGTTCCTCATGAACACTGAAGCTTTCTTT.

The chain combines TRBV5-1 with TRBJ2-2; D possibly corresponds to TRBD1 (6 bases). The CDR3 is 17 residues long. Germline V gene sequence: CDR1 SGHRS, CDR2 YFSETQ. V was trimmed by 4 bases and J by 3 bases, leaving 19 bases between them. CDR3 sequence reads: CASSLPEAGVHTGELFF. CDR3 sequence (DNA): TGCGCCAGCAGCCTGCCAGAGGCAGGGGTTCACACCGGGGAGCTGTTTTTT.

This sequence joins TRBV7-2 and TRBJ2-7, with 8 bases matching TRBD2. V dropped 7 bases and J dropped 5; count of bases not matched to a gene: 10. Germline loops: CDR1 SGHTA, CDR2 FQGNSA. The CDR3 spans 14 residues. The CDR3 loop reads CASTRAGGGDEQYF. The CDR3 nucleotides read TGTGCCAGCACCCGGGCGGGGGGTGGCGACGAGCAGTACTTC.

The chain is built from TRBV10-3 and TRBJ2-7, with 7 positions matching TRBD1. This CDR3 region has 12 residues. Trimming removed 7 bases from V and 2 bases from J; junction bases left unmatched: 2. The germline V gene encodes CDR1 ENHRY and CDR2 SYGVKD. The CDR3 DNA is TGTGCCATCATGGGACAGACCTACGAGCAGTACTTC. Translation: CAIMGQTYEQYF.

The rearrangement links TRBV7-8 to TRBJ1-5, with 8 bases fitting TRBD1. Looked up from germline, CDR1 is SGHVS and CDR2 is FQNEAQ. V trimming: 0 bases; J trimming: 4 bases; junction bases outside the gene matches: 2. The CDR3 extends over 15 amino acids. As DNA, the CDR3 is TGTGCCAGCAGCTTAGCGAGGACAGGGAATCAGCCCCAGCATTTT. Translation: CASSLARTGNQPQHF.

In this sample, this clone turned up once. CDR3 amino acids: CATSRVGDNYEQYF. In nucleotides, the CDR3 is TGTGCCACCAGCAGAGTGGGCGACAACTACGAGCAGTACTTC. The V call is TRBV15, the J call TRBJ2-7, with unresolved D. V was shortened by 1 base and J by 3 bases, with 10 bases between the two germline ends. The CDR3 has 14 residues. Germline V gene data show CDR1 as LNHNV and CDR2 as YYDKDF (reference sequence). The variable domain in full, completed from reference TRBV15 and TRBJ2-7, reads DAMVIQNPRYQVTQFGKPVTLSCSQTLNHNVMYWYQQKSSQAPKLLFHYYDKDFNNEADTPDNFQSRRPNTSFCFLDIRSPGLGDTAMYLCATSRVGDNYEQYFGPGTRLTVT.

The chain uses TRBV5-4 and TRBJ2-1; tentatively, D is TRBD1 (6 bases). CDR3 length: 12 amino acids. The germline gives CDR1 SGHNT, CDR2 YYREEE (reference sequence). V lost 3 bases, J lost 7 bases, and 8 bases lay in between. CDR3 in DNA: TGTGCCAGCAGCTGGACAGAGAATGAGCAGTTCTTC. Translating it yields CASSWTENEQFF.

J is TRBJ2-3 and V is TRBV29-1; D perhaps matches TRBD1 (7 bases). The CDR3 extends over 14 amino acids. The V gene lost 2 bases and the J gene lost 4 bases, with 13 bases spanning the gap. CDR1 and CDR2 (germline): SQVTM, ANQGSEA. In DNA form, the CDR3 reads TGCAGCGTTGAACAGGGGGGTATGGCAGATACGCAGTATTTT. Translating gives CSVEQGGMADTQYF.

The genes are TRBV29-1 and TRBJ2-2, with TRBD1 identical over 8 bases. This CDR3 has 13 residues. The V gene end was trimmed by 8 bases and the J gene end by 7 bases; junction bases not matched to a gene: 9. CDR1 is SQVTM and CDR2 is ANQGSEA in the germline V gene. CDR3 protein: CSSSTGVGGELFF. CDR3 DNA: TGCAGCTCCTCGACAGGGGTCGGCGGGGAGCTGTTTTTT.

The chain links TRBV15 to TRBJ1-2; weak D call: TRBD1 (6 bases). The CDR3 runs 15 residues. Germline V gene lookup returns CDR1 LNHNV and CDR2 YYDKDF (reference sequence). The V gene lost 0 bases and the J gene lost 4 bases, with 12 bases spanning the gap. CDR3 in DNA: TGTGCCACCAGCAGAGACAGGGGAGGTGGCTATGGCTACACCTTC. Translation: CATSRDRGGGYGYTF.

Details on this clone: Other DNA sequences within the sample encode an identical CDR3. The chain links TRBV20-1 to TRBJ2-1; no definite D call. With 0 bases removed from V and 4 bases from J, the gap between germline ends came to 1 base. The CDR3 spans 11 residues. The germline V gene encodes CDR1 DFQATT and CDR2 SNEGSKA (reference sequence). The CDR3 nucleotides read TGCAGTGCTAGAGATTACAATGAGCAGTTCTTC. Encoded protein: CSARDYNEQFF.

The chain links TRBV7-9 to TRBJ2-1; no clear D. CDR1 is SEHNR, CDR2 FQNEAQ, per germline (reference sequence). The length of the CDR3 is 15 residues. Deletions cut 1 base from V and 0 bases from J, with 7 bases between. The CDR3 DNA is TGTGCCAGCAGCTTAGGGACGAACTCCTACAATGAGCAGTTCTTC. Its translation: CASSLGTNSYNEQFF.

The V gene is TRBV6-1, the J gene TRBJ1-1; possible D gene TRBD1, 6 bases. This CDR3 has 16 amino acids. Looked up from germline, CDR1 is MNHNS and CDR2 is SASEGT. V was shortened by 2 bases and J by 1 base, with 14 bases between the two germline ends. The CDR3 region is CASSELGLRGNTEAFF. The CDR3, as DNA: TGTGCCAGCAGTGAATTAGGACTCAGGGGGAACACTGAAGCTTTCTTT.

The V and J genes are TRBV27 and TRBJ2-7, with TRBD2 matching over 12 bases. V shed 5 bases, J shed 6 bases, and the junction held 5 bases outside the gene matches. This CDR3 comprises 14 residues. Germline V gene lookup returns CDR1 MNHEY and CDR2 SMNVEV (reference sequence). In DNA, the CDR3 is TGTGCCAGCAGTCCGGGACTAGCGGGTTTCGAGCAGTACTTC. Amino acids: CASSPGLAGFEQYF.

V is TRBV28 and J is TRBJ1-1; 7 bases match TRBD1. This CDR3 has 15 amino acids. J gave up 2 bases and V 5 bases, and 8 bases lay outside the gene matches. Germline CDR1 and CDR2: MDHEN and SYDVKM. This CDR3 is CASSPLWTGNTEAFF. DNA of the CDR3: TGTGCCAGCAGTCCCCTATGGACAGGTAACACTGAAGCTTTCTTT.

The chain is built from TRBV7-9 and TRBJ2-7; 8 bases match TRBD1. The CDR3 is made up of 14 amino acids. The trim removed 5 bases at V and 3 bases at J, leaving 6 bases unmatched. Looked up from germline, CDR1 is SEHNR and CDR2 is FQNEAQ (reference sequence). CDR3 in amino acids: CASSMGQANYEQYF. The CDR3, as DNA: TGTGCCAGCAGCATGGGACAGGCGAACTACGAGCAGTACTTC.

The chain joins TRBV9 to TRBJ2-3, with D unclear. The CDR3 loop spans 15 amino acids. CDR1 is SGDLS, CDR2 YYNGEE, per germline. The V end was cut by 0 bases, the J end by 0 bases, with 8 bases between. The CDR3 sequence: CASSVAADSTDTQYF. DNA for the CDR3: TGTGCCAGCAGCGTAGCGGCTGATAGCACAGATACGCAGTATTTT.

CDR3 bases: TGTGCCAGCAGTTTACAACAGGGGTCTGGAGCTTTCTTT. This encodes CASSLQQGSGAFF. The chain links TRBV27 to TRBJ1-1, with 7 bases that match TRBD1. Germline CDR1 reads MNHEY; CDR2 reads SMNVEV (reference sequence). The CDR3 extends over 13 amino acids. With V trimmed by 2 bases and J by 10 bases, 7 bases remained unmatched.

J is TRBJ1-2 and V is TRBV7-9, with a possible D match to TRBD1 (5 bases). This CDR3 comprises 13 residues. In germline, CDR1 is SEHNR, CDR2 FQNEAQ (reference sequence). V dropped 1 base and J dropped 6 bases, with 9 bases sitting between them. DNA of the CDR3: TGTGCCAGCAGCTTAGTTGTGGACAATGGCTACACCTTC. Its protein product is CASSLVVDNGYTF.

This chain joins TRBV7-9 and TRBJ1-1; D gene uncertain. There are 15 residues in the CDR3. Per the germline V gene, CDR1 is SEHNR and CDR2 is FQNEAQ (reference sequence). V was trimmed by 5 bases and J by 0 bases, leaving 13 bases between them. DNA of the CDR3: TGTGCCAGCAGCCATGGGAGGGAATTGAACACTGAAGCTTTCTTT. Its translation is CASSHGRELNTEAFF. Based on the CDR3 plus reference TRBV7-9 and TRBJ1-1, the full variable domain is DTGVSQNPRHKITKRGQNVTFRCDPISEHNRLYWYRQTLGQGPEFLTYFQNEAQLEKSRLLSDRFSAERPKGSFSTLEIQRTEQGDSAMYLCASSHGRELNTEAFFGQGTRLTVV.

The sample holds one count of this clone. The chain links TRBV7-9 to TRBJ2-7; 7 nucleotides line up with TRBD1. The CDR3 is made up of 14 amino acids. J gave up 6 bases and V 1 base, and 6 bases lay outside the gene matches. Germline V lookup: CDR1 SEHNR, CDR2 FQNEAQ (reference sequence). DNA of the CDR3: TGTGCCAGCAGCTTAGGACAGGGCTTAGGCGAGCAGTACTTC. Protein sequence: CASSLGQGLGEQYF.

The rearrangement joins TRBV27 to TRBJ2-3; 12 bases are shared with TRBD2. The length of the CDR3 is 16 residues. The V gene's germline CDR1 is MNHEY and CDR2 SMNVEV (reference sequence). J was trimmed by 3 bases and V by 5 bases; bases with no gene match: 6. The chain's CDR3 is CASSPGLAGWTDTQYF. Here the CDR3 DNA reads TGTGCCAGCAGTCCCGGACTAGCGGGATGGACAGATACGCAGTATTTT.

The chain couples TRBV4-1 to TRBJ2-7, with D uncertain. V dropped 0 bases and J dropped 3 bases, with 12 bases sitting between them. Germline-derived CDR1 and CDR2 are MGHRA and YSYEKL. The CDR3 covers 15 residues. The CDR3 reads CASSQDHTSRYEQYF. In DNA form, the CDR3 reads TGCGCCAGCAGCCAAGATCACACCTCCCGCTACGAGCAGTACTTC.

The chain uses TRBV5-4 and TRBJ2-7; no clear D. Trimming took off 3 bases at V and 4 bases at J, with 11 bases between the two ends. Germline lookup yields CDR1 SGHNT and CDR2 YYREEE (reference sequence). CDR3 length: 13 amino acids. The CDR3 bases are TGTGCCAGCAGCTACGGACCATCTTACGAGCAGTACTTC. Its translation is CASSYGPSYEQYF.

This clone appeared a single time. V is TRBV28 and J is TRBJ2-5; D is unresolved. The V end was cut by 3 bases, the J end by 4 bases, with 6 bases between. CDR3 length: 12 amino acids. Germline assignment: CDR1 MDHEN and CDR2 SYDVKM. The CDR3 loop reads CASSFPGETQYF. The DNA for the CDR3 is TGTGCCAGCAGTTTTCCAGGAGAGACCCAGTACTTC. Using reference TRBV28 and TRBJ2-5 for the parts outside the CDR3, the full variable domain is DVKVTQSSRYLVKRTGEKVFLECVQDMDHENMFWYRQDPGLGLRLIYFSYDVKMKEKGDIPEGYSVSREKKERFSLILESASTNQTSMYLCASSFPGETQYFGPGTRLLVL.

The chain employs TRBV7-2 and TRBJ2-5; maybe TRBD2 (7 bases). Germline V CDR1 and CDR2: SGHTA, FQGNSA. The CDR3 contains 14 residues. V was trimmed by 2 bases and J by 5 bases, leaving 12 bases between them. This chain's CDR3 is CASSLWGGVETQYF. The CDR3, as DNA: TGTGCCAGCAGCTTATGGGGGGGCGTGGAGACCCAGTACTTC.

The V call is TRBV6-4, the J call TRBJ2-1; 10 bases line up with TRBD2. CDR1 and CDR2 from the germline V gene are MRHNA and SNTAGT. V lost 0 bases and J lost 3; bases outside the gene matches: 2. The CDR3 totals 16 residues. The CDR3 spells CASSDSTSGFYNEQFF. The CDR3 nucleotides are TGTGCCAGCAGTGACTCGACTAGCGGGTTCTACAATGAGCAGTTCTTC.

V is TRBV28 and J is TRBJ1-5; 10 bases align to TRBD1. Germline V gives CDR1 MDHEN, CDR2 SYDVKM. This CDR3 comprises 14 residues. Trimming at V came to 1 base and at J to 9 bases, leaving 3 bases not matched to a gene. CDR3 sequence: CASSLSGTGVPQHF. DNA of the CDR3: TGTGCCAGCAGTTTATCAGGGACAGGGGTGCCCCAGCATTTT.

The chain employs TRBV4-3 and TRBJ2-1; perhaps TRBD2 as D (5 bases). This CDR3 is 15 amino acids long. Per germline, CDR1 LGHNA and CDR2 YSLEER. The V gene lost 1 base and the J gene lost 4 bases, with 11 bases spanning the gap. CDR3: CASSQVLEGYNEQFF. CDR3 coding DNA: TGCGCCAGCAGCCAAGTATTAGAGGGTTACAATGAGCAGTTCTTC.